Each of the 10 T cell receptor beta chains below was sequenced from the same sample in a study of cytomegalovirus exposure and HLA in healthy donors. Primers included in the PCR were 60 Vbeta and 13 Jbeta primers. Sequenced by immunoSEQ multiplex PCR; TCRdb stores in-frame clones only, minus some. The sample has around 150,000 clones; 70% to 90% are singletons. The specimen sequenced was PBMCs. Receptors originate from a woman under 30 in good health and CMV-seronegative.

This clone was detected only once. CDR3 DNA sequence: TGTGCCTGGAGTGGACACTTGGGCAATCAGCCCCAGCATTTT. This translates into CAWSGHLGNQPQHF. The chain joins TRBV30 to TRBJ1-5; no firm D call. CDR3 size: 14 residues. Germline CDR1 is GTSNPN and CDR2 is SVGIG (reference sequence). Trimming took off 1 base at V and 2 bases at J, with 9 bases between the two ends. Combining the CDR3 with reference TRBV30 and TRBJ1-5 gives the whole variable domain SQTIHQWPATLVQPVGSPLSLECTVEGTSNPNLYWYRQAAGRGLQLLFYSVGIGQISSEVPQNLSASRPQDRQFILSSKKLLLSDSGFYLCAWSGHLGNQPQHFGDGTRLSIL.

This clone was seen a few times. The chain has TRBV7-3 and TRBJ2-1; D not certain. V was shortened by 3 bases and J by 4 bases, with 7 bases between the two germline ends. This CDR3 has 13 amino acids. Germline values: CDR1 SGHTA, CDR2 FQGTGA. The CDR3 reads CASSLPVYNEQFF. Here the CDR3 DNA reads TGTGCCAGCAGCTTGCCAGTTTACAATGAGCAGTTCTTC.

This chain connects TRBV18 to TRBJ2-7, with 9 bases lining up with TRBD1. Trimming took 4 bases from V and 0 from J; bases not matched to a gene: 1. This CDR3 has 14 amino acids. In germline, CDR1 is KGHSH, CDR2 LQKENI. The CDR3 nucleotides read TGTGCCAGCTCACGGACAGGGGACTCCTACGAGCAGTACTTC. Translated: CASSRTGDSYEQYF.

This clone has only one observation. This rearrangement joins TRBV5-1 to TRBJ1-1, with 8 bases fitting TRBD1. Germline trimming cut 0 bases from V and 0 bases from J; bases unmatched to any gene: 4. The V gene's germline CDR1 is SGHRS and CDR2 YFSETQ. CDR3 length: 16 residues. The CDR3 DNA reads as TGCGCCAGCAGCTTGGGGACAGGGAATCTGAACACTGAAGCTTTCTTT. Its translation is CASSLGTGNLNTEAFF.

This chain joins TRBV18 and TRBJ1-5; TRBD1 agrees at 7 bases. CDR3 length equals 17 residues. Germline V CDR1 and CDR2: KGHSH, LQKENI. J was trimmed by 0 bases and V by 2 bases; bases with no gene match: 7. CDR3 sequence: CASSPDPTGYSNQPQHF. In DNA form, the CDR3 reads TGTGCCAGCTCACCAGATCCGACAGGGTATAGCAATCAGCCCCAGCATTTT.

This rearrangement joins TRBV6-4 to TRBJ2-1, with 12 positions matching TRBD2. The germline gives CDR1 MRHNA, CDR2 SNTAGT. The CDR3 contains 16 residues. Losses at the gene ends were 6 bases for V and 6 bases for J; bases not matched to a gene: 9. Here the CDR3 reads CASRNPLAGGFNEQFF. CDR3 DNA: TGTGCCAGCAGGAACCCTCTAGCGGGAGGGTTCAATGAGCAGTTCTTC.

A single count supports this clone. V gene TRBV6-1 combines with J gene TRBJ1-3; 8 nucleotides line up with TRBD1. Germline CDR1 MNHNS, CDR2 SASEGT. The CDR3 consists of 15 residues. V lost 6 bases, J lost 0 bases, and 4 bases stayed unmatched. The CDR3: CASRRQGSSGNTIYF. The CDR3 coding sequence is TGTGCCAGCAGGAGACAGGGGTCCTCTGGAAACACCATATATTTT.

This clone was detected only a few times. DNA for the CDR3: TGTGCCAGCAGCTTAGCGCAGGGTGAAAAACTGTTTTTT. Protein: CASSLAQGEKLFF. This chain uses TRBV7-9 with TRBJ1-4, with D possibly being TRBD1 (5 bases). Trimming left V 0 bases short and J 7 bases short, with 6 bases between. CDR1 and CDR2 from the germline V gene are SEHNR and FQNEAQ (reference sequence). The CDR3 is 13 residues long. Based on the CDR3 plus reference TRBV7-9 and TRBJ1-4, the full variable domain is DTGVSQNPRHKITKRGQNVTFRCDPISEHNRLYWYRQTLGQGPEFLTYFQNEAQLEKSRLLSDRFSAERPKGSFSTLEIQRTEQGDSAMYLCASSLAQGEKLFFGSGTQLSVL.

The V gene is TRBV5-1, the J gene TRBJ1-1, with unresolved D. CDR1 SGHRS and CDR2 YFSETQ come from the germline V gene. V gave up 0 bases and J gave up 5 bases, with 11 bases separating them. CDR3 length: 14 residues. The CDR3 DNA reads TGCGCCAGCAGCTTGGGGGTCGGGAGAACTGAAGCTTTCTTT. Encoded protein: CASSLGVGRTEAFF.

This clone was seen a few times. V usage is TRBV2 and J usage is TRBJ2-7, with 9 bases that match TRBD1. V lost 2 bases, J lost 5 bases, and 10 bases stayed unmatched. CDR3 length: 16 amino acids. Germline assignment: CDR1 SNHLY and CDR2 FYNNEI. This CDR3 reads CASSEFVGTGSHEQYF. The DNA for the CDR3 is TGTGCCAGCAGTGAATTCGTTGGGACAGGGTCACACGAGCAGTACTTC.